Following are 24 T cell receptor beta chains from one sample sequenced in a study of identifying expanded T cells in peripheral blood (dated 2019 in TCRdb). Receptors were amplified or captured by the immunoSEQ multiplex PCR assay. TCRdb's version of the immuneACCESS table is confined to in-frame rearrangements and falls short of the full clone set. An unresolved V gene accounts for under half of the shortfall where checked; the remainder is of unknown origin. The sample data list under 150,000 clones, and 75% to 90% of these were observed just once. Of the sample, 8% to 9% falls within the top ten clones. Source material: blood. These receptors were taken from a person aged 18 to 75 in good health.

This sequence joins TRBV4-2 and TRBJ2-7; no firm D call. In germline, CDR1 is LGHNA, CDR2 YNFKEQ. The CDR3 length is 15 residues. The ends were cut back, 0 bases at V and 2 bases at J, with 11 bases in the middle. CDR3 coding DNA: TGTGCCAGCAGCCAAGATCAAGGTCCTACCTACGAGCAGTACTTC. Translating it yields CASSQDQGPTYEQYF.

With respect to this clone: This CDR3 is also generated by other DNA sequences in the sample. The rearrangement uses TRBV6-5 and TRBJ1-4; D is uncertain. The germline gives CDR1 MNHEY, CDR2 SVGAGI. Trimming shortened V by 0 bases and J by 2 bases, and 7 bases separated the two germline ends. This CDR3 region has 15 residues. The CDR3 sequence: CASSYSEATNEKLFF. The CDR3 coding sequence is TGTGCCAGCAGTTACTCTGAAGCGACTAATGAAAAACTGTTTTTT.

This clone was recorded once. This chain links TRBV19 with TRBJ1-1; no clear D gene. Germline V gene sequence: CDR1 LNHDA, CDR2 SQIVND (reference sequence). V was shortened by 5 bases and J by 0 bases, with 13 bases between the two germline ends. There are 15 residues in the CDR3. For the CDR3, the DNA is TGTGCCAGTAGTGTAATCGTATTCATGAACACTGAAGCTTTCTTT. This sequence encodes CASSVIVFMNTEAFF.

V gene TRBV11-2 combines with J gene TRBJ1-1, with 7 nucleotides matching TRBD1. Germline CDR1 and CDR2: SGHAT and FQNNGV. The CDR3 extends over 14 amino acids. With 5 bases clipped from V and 4 bases from J, the junction kept 7 bases outside the gene matches. The CDR3, as DNA: TGTGCCAGCAGCCCGACAGGGTTGGTCACTGAAGCTTTCTTT. It yields the protein CASSPTGLVTEAFF.

This clone showed up just once. The chain has TRBV25-1 and TRBJ2-1, with TRBD2 matching over 7 bases. CDR1 is MGHDK and CDR2 is SYGVNS in the germline V gene. This CDR3 region has 16 residues. With V trimmed by 3 bases and J by 4 bases, 9 bases remained unmatched. The CDR3 is CASSEGGSSIYNEQFF. CDR3 DNA sequence: TGTGCCAGCAGTGAGGGGGGGTCTTCAATTTACAATGAGCAGTTCTTC.

The rearrangement joins TRBV11-3 to TRBJ2-2, with D perhaps being TRBD1 or TRBD2 (6 bases each). The CDR3 has 16 amino acids. The germline V gene has CDR1 SGHNT and CDR2 YENEEA. Trimming stripped 5 bases from V and 1 base from J, with 14 bases between. CDR3 coding DNA: TGTGCCAGCAGCCCGGGAGCAGGGGAGAACACCGGGGAGCTGTTTTTT. It encodes CASSPGAGENTGELFF.

The chain couples TRBV6-5 to TRBJ2-5; no clear D. V lost 0 bases to trimming and J lost 5 bases, with 10 bases between them. Germline V gives CDR1 MNHEY, CDR2 SVGAGI. This CDR3 has 14 amino acids. The CDR3 region has the DNA TGTGCCAGCAGTTACTCGATAGGCTCCGAGACCCAGTACTTC. This encodes CASSYSIGSETQYF.

The J gene is TRBJ2-2, the V gene TRBV11-3; 9 bases fit TRBD1. J gave up 5 bases and V 3 bases, and 1 base lay outside the gene matches. CDR3 length equals 14 residues. The germline V gene encodes CDR1 SGHNT and CDR2 YENEEA. The CDR3 bases are TGTGCCAGCAGCTTGGGACAGGGTACCGGGGAGCTGTTTTTT. Protein product: CASSLGQGTGELFF.

There are a few counts of this clone. This rearrangement joins TRBV28 to TRBJ2-1; D remains ambiguous. The V gene's germline CDR1 is MDHEN and CDR2 SYDVKM. The V and J ends lost 2 bases and 12 bases respectively, with 11 bases between them. This CDR3 spans 12 amino acids. The CDR3, as DNA: TGTGCCAGCAGTTTAGTCGGATCTTCGCAGTTCTTC. This codes for CASSLVGSSQFF.

The chain couples TRBV30 to TRBJ2-3; D may be TRBD2 (7 bases). Germline V gene lookup returns CDR1 GTSNPN and CDR2 SVGIG (reference sequence). This CDR3 contains 12 residues. V lost 6 bases and J lost 6, with 13 bases in between. The CDR3 region is CACNREGDTQYF. DNA of the CDR3: TGTGCCTGCAACAGGGAGGGGGATACGCAGTATTTT.

The chain couples TRBV9 to TRBJ1-3; no firm D call. V was cut by 0 bases and J by 0 bases, with 7 bases left in between. The CDR3 has 15 amino acids. Germline CDR1 and CDR2: SGDLS and YYNGEE. The CDR3 sequence: CASSVDPGSGNTIYF. In DNA form, the CDR3 reads TGTGCCAGCAGCGTAGATCCCGGCTCTGGAAACACCATATATTTT.

The chain has TRBV4-2 and TRBJ2-5; 9 bases are shared with TRBD2. The CDR3 extends over 16 amino acids. V lost 0 bases and J lost 4; bases outside the gene matches: 6. CDR1 LGHNA and CDR2 YNFKEQ come from the germline V gene. The CDR3 loop reads CASSQDVAGGRETQYF. The CDR3 bases are TGTGCCAGCAGCCAAGATGTGGCGGGAGGGCGAGAGACCCAGTACTTC.

DNA of the CDR3: TGTGCCTGGAGTCGAACTAGCGGGGTTGAGACCCAGTACTTC. As protein: CAWSRTSGVETQYF. V is TRBV30 and J is TRBJ2-5; 10 nucleotides agree with TRBD2. The germline V gene has CDR1 GTSNPN and CDR2 SVGIG (reference sequence). CDR3 length: 14 amino acids. Germline trimming cut 2 bases from V and 5 bases from J; bases unmatched to any gene: 5.

The chain employs TRBV5-4 and TRBJ2-7; D is undetermined. Trimming cost V 0 bases and J 4 bases, with 14 bases left between them. The CDR3 loop spans 15 amino acids. Germline V gene data show CDR1 as SGHNT and CDR2 as YYREEE (reference sequence). CDR3 amino acids: CASSLAFGSGYEQYF. In DNA form, the CDR3 reads TGTGCCAGCAGCTTGGCCTTTGGATCGGGTTACGAGCAGTACTTC.

The chain has TRBV25-1 and TRBJ2-1; TRBD1 agrees at 7 bases. The CDR3 totals 14 residues. J was trimmed by 11 bases and V by 2 bases; bases with no gene match: 9. Germline CDR1 MGHDK, CDR2 SYGVNS. This CDR3 is CASSEGTVVSKQFF. The CDR3 coding sequence is TGTGCCAGCAGTGAAGGGACAGTAGTCTCGAAGCAGTTCTTC.

Written as DNA, the CDR3 is TGTGCCAGCAGTGAACAACGGGGAAATGAGCAGTTCTTC. It codes for CASSEQRGNEQFF. V is TRBV6-4 and J is TRBJ2-1, with D possibly matching TRBD2 (5 bases). Trimming stripped 3 bases from V and 7 bases from J, with 10 bases between. CDR1 is MRHNA and CDR2 is SNTAGT in the germline V gene. CDR3 length: 13 residues.

J is TRBJ1-2 and V is TRBV7-2, with 7 bases lining up with TRBD1. Per germline, CDR1 SGHTA and CDR2 FQGNSA. The CDR3 has 17 amino acids. Unmatched junction bases numbered 11, after V lost 4 bases and J lost 0 bases. In DNA form, the CDR3 reads TGTGCCAGCAGCTCCGTCGGGACAGTCCCATCTAACTATGGCTACACCTTC. Amino acid sequence: CASSSVGTVPSNYGYTF. The complete variable domain, with remaining parts taken from reference TRBV7-2 and TRBJ1-2, reads GAGVSQSPSNKVTEKGKDVELRCDPISGHTALYWYRQSLGQGLEFLIYFQGNSAPDKSGLPSDRFSAERTGGSVSTLTIQRTQQEDSAVYLCASSSVGTVPSNYGYTFGSGTRLTVV.

The rearrangement uses TRBV10-1 and TRBJ2-1, with TRBD1 identical over 10 bases. J lost 4 bases, V lost 3 bases, and 6 bases had no gene match. CDR1 WNHNN and CDR2 SYGVQD come from the germline V gene (reference sequence). This CDR3 region has 16 residues. DNA of the CDR3: TGCGCCAGCAGTGACTCCGGGACAGGGGCTTACAATGAGCAGTTCTTC. Translating gives CASSDSGTGAYNEQFF.

The genes are TRBV19 and TRBJ2-2; TRBD2 aligns across 12 bases. CDR1 LNHDA and CDR2 SQIVND come from the germline V gene (reference sequence). V lost 11 bases to trimming and J lost 7 bases; unmatched junction nucleotides: 11. CDR3 length: 15 amino acids. As DNA, the CDR3 is TGTGCCGATAGGCTAGCGGGAGGGCCGGACGGGGAGCTGTTTTTT. It translates to CADRLAGGPDGELFF.

This clone has a single count. This chain connects TRBV6-5 to TRBJ2-7, with TRBD1 matching over 8 bases. J was trimmed by 1 base and V by 5 bases; bases with no gene match: 4. The V gene's germline CDR1 is MNHEY and CDR2 SVGAGI. This CDR3 has 14 residues. CDR3 in amino acids: CASSNRGISYEQYF. The CDR3 DNA is TGTGCCAGCAGTAACAGGGGGATTTCCTACGAGCAGTACTTC.

The chain uses TRBV5-1 and TRBJ2-7; no reliable D call. This CDR3 has 13 amino acids. From germline, CDR1 is SGHRS and CDR2 YFSETQ. The V end was cut by 0 bases, the J end by 0 bases, with 4 bases between. In nucleotides, the CDR3 is TGCGCCAGCAGCTTGGTGCCCTCCTACGAGCAGTACTTC. Encoded protein: CASSLVPSYEQYF.

This chain joins TRBV28 and TRBJ2-7, with 8 bases that match TRBD1. CDR3 size: 15 residues. CDR1 is MDHEN, CDR2 SYDVKM, per germline. The V and J ends lost 5 bases and 5 bases, in that order; junction bases with no gene match: 11. This CDR3 is CASSPQSQGAHEQYF. The CDR3 DNA sequence: TGTGCCAGCAGTCCCCAATCGCAGGGGGCGCACGAGCAGTACTTC.

V usage is TRBV7-9 and J usage is TRBJ1-1, with D possibly matching TRBD1 (6 bases). Germline V lookup: CDR1 SEHNR, CDR2 FQNEAQ (reference sequence). The CDR3 loop spans 13 amino acids. Trimming took off 3 bases at V and 8 bases at J, with 13 bases between the two ends. The CDR3 coding sequence is TGTGCCAGCAGCTTTCAGGGGAAAGTAGAAGCTTTCTTT. Encoded protein: CASSFQGKVEAFF. Filled out from reference TRBV7-9 and TRBJ1-1, the complete variable domain reads DTGVSQNPRHKITKRGQNVTFRCDPISEHNRLYWYRQTLGQGPEFLTYFQNEAQLEKSRLLSDRFSAERPKGSFSTLEIQRTEQGDSAMYLCASSFQGKVEAFFGQGTRLTVV.

V is TRBV6-5 and J is TRBJ1-2, with unresolved D. V lost 0 bases and J lost 0, with 11 bases in between. CDR1 and CDR2 from the germline V gene are MNHEY and SVGAGI. CDR3 length: 16 amino acids. DNA of the CDR3: TGTGCCAGCAGTTACTCGAAGACGGAAGCTAACTATGGCTACACCTTC. It is translated as CASSYSKTEANYGYTF.